One sample yielded the 30 T cell receptor beta chains listed below, sequenced in a study of T cells in women clearing cervical HPV infection. Assay used: immunoSEQ multiplex PCR; TCRdb lists only in-frame clones, some missing. The specimen's table records around 41,000 clones. Material for sequencing was blood buffy coat. These receptors were collected from a woman aged 18 to 75 with a cervical HPV16 infection that either progressed to CIN3+ or cleared (not recorded which).

Comments on this clone: The read stops 3 residues short of the end of the CDR3; the missing end is completed from the germline J gene. This rearrangement joins TRBV5-4 to TRBJ2-1, with 7 bases fitting TRBD2. The germline V gene has CDR1 SGHNT and CDR2 YYREEE (reference sequence). V was pared by 1 base and J by 4 bases, with 5 bases of the junction left unmatched. The CDR3 is 15 amino acids. CDR3 protein: CASSLSGGMYNEQFF. The sequenced CDR3 bases are TGTGCCAGCAGCTTGTCGGGGGGAATGTACAATGAG.

Of note for this clone: The read halts 3 residues ahead of the CDR3 end, with the missing end drawn from the germline J gene. The rearrangement joins TRBV11-1 to TRBJ1-1; D is ambiguous. Germline CDR1 is SGHAT and CDR2 is FQDESV (reference sequence). The CDR3 runs 14 residues. The V gene lost 7 bases and the J gene lost 6 bases, with 18 bases spanning the gap. CDR3 bases read: TGTGCCAGCATCGTCCCACGGGGAGGCCCTGAA. Amino acid sequence: CASIVPRGGPE. The CDR3 reads in full as CASIVPRGGPEAFF.

Notes on this clone: The read falls 3 residues short of the CDR3 end, and the missing part is taken from the germline J gene. The chain carries TRBV14 and TRBJ2-5; weak D call: TRBD1 (5 bases). V lost 3 bases to trimming and J lost 4 bases, with 15 bases between them. In germline, CDR1 is SGHDN, CDR2 FVKESK. The CDR3 has 15 amino acids. CDR3 bases read: TGTGCCAGCAGCCATGGACACGCAACCCCAGAGACC. Amino acid sequence: CASSHGHATPET. The whole CDR3 protein is CASSHGHATPETQYF.

In regard to this clone: Read data end 3 residues before the CDR3 end; the end is taken from the germline J gene. The rearrangement joins TRBV28 to TRBJ2-7; a weak D match, TRBD2 (5 bases). The CDR3 sequence is 14 residues long. Looked up from germline, CDR1 is MDHEN and CDR2 is SYDVKM. Trimming left V 5 bases short and J 2 bases short, with 13 bases between. The CDR3 loop reads CASSTLEGAYEQYF. The CDR3 DNA, read in part, is TGTGCCAGCAGTACCCTCGAGGGTGCCTACGAG.

As to this clone: The missing CDR3 end, 3 residues past where the read stops, is filled in from the germline J gene. The rearrangement links TRBV20-1 to TRBJ1-6, with unresolved D. With 1 base removed from V and 11 bases from J, the gap between germline ends came to 9 bases. This CDR3 has 12 amino acids. In germline, CDR1 is DFQATT, CDR2 SNEGSKA (reference sequence). The DNA read from the CDR3 is TGCAGTGCTAGAGGGGCGAATCCACCC. This codes for CSARGANPP. The full CDR3 protein reads CSARGANPPLHF.

In the case of this clone: The read ends 3 residues early relative to the CDR3; the germline J gene fills the gap. The J gene is TRBJ1-2, the V gene TRBV20-1; D is ambiguous. The V end lost 4 bases, the J end lost 6 bases, and 18 bases lay between the germline ends. Germline assignment: CDR1 DFQATT and CDR2 SNEGSKA (reference sequence). This CDR3 has 14 amino acids. This CDR3 is CSAIPLGLKDGYTF. Incomplete CDR3 DNA: TGCAGTGCTATCCCCCTTGGGCTGAAGGATGGC.

As for this clone: The missing CDR3 end, 3 residues past where the read stops, is filled in from the germline J gene. The J gene is TRBJ1-1, the V gene TRBV5-6; D not certain. Germline V gives CDR1 SGHDT, CDR2 YYEEEE. V was shortened by 1 base and J by 5 bases, with 9 bases between the two germline ends. The CDR3 is made up of 13 amino acids. The CDR3 spells CASSLQVETEAFF. The CDR3 DNA, read in part, is TGTGCCAGCAGCTTGCAGGTAGAGACTGAA.

As concerns this clone: The read ends 3 residues before the CDR3 terminus; that terminus is restored from the germline J gene. The chain has TRBV11-2 and TRBJ1-6, with 7 bases matching TRBD1. In germline, CDR1 is SGHAT, CDR2 FQNNGV. After removal of 3 bases from V and 10 bases from J, the junction contained 0 bases not matched to a gene. This CDR3 is 12 amino acids long. The covered CDR3 bases are TGTGCCAGCAGCTTGGACAGGTCACCC. The encoded protein is CASSLDRSP. The full CDR3 protein is CASSLDRSPLHF.

CDR3 DNA (partial): TGTGCCAGCACGGGGACAGGAAATCTCGAG. This encodes CASTGTGNLE. The whole CDR3 sequence reads CASTGTGNLEQYF. The V and J genes are TRBV2 and TRBJ2-7; 8 positions agree with TRBD1. Read sequence stops 3 residues before the CDR3 end, and the germline J gene provides the missing end. This CDR3 has 13 residues. After removal of 7 bases from V and 6 bases from J, the junction contained 8 bases not matched to a gene. The germline CDR1 and CDR2 sequences are SNHLY and FYNNEI.

With regard to this clone: The read comes to an end 3 residues before the CDR3 does, leaving the germline J gene to fill in the end. V is TRBV7-6 and J is TRBJ2-1; 9 bases match TRBD2. The ends lost 1 base at V and 5 bases at J; junction bases unmatched: 9. CDR3 length: 17 residues. The germline V gene encodes CDR1 SGHVS and CDR2 FNYEAQ. Here the CDR3 reads CASSLGAGTSPNNEQFF. The DNA read from the CDR3 is TGTGCCAGCAGCTTAGGGGCGGGGACTAGCCCAAACAATGAG.

Comments on this clone: Read sequence stops 3 residues before the CDR3 end, and the germline J gene provides the missing end. The gene calls are TRBV7-6 and TRBJ2-5, with TRBD2 identical over 9 bases. This CDR3 contains 16 residues. The V segment lost 1 base and the J segment 5 bases; nucleotides outside the gene matches: 8. The V gene's germline CDR1 is SGHVS and CDR2 FNYEAQ. This CDR3 is CASSLGSAGGRETQYF. The DNA read from the CDR3 is TGTGCCAGCAGCTTAGGCTCGGCGGGGGGGAGGGAGACC.

On this clone itself: The CDR3 end lies 3 residues beyond the end of the read and is filled in from the germline J gene. The chain links TRBV4-2 to TRBJ2-2; the D gene is possibly TRBD1 (6 bases). The CDR3 sequence is 14 residues long. Deletions cut 3 bases from V and 7 bases from J, with 12 bases between. CDR1 is LGHNA, CDR2 YNFKEQ, per germline. CDR3: CASSQVQGIGELFF. Incomplete CDR3 DNA: TGTGCCAGCAGCCAGGTACAGGGTATCGGGGAG.

As to this clone: The read stops 3 residues short of the end of the CDR3; the missing end is completed from the germline J gene. The rearrangement links TRBV5-1 to TRBJ2-3; 13 bases are a match to TRBD2. V lost 4 bases, J lost 0 bases, and 5 bases stayed unmatched. The CDR3 runs 17 residues. Germline V lookup: CDR1 SGHRS, CDR2 YFSETQ. CDR3 DNA (partial): TGCGCCAGCAGCCTCGGGACTAGCGGGATGAGCACAGATACG. Its protein is CASSLGTSGMSTDT. The whole CDR3 sequence is CASSLGTSGMSTDTQYF.

Of note for this clone: The CDR3 goes on 3 residues after the read ends, and that part is filled in from the germline J gene. The gene calls are TRBV29-1 and TRBJ1-2; D is possibly TRBD1 (6 bases). CDR3 length: 13 amino acids. V was pared by 1 base and J by 3 bases, with 9 bases between. CDR1 SQVTM and CDR2 ANQGSEA come from the germline V gene. Incomplete CDR3 DNA: TGCAGCGTTGAAGCGGGGGGCGACTATGGC. This encodes CSVEAGGDYG. The entire CDR3 protein reads CSVEAGGDYGYTF.

Worth noting for this clone: From the germline J gene comes the end of the CDR3, since the read stops 3 residues before it. The chain joins TRBV2 to TRBJ1-1; 8 positions agree with TRBD1. The V segment lost 6 bases and the J segment 4 bases; nucleotides outside the gene matches: 7. The CDR3 runs 14 residues. The V gene's germline CDR1 is SNHLY and CDR2 FYNNEI. This CDR3 is CASRETGVSTEAFF. Incomplete CDR3 DNA: TGTGCCAGCAGGGAGACAGGGGTATCCACTGAA.

Remarks on this clone: The read ends 3 residues before the CDR3 terminus; that terminus is restored from the germline J gene. The chain combines TRBV19 with TRBJ2-1; D not resolved. The V and J ends lost 3 bases and 3 bases respectively, with 3 bases between them. From germline, CDR1 is LNHDA and CDR2 SQIVND (reference sequence). CDR3 size: 12 residues. The CDR3 is CASSIYYNEQFF. The CDR3 bases that were read are TGTGCCAGTAGTATTTACTACAATGAG.

On this clone: The DNA ends 3 residues before the CDR3 does, and the rest of the CDR3 is filled in from the germline J gene. The chain has TRBV7-9 and TRBJ2-2; the D gene is possibly TRBD1 (6 bases). The CDR3 covers 13 residues. Germline assignment: CDR1 SEHNR and CDR2 FQNEAQ (reference sequence). Trimming took off 11 bases at V and 4 bases at J, with 14 bases between the two ends. The CDR3 spells CAGQGTPTGELFF. The CDR3 bases that were read are TGTGCCGGTCAGGGGACACCCACCGGGGAG.

Comment on this clone: The read is 3 residues too short to cover the CDR3 end, so that end is filled in from the germline J gene. This sequence joins TRBV6-1 and TRBJ2-2; perhaps TRBD2 as D (5 bases). The V and J ends lost 4 bases and 7 bases respectively, with 13 bases between them. Germline CDR1 and CDR2: MNHNS and SASEGT. The length of the CDR3 is 14 residues. The CDR3 spells CASSGTLPGGELFF. CDR3 bases read: TGTGCCAGCAGTGGGACTCTTCCGGGCGGGGAG.

Details on this clone: The CDR3 end is not reached by the read, which stops 3 residues before it; the germline J gene fills it in. V and J are TRBV3-1 (or the pseudogene TRBV3-2) and TRBJ2-5; 9 bases align to TRBD1. Germline-derived CDR1 and CDR2 are LGHDT and YNNKEL (reference sequence). The V and J ends lost 4 bases and 4 bases, in that order; junction bases with no gene match: 10. The CDR3 extends over 16 amino acids. Partial CDR3 DNA: TGTGCCAGCAGCCTTTTCAGACAGGGGGTTCGAGAGACC. It encodes CASSLFRQGVRET. The whole CDR3 protein is CASSLFRQGVRETQYF.

As concerns this clone: Read coverage stops 3 residues before the CDR3 terminus; the germline J gene supplies the remainder. This chain connects TRBV19 to TRBJ2-2; 7 nucleotides agree with TRBD1. This CDR3 has 15 amino acids. Germline CDR1 reads LNHDA; CDR2 reads SQIVND (reference sequence). J gave up 4 bases and V 7 bases, and 9 bases lay outside the gene matches. The part of the CDR3 DNA that was read is TGTGCCAGTACCTCAGGGGGTGCCGGCACCGGGGAG. Protein sequence: CASTSGGAGTGE. The CDR3, in full, reads CASTSGGAGTGELFF.

As concerns this clone: The read terminates 3 residues ahead of where the CDR3 ends, so the germline J gene completes it. This chain uses TRBV5-8 with TRBJ2-5, with a tentative D call TRBD1 (6 bases). Germline values: CDR1 SGHTS, CDR2 YDEGEE. The CDR3 length is 13 residues. V lost 1 base and J 4 bases, leaving 8 bases between the germline ends. The CDR3 here is CASSLYRVETQYF. The covered CDR3 bases are TGTGCCAGCAGCTTGTACAGGGTAGAGACC.

Notes on this clone: The sequenced fragment ends 3 residues before the CDR3 boundary, so the rest is inferred from the germline J gene. The J gene is TRBJ1-1, the V gene TRBV7-9, with TRBD1 matching 9 bases. J lost 4 bases, V lost 6 bases, and 6 bases had no gene match. This CDR3 has 14 amino acids. The germline V gene has CDR1 SEHNR and CDR2 FQNEAQ (reference sequence). CDR3 amino acids: CASRTGGDGTEAFF. The sequenced CDR3 bases are TGTGCCAGCAGAACAGGGGGCGATGGCACTGAA.

As for this clone: The read terminates 3 residues before the CDR3 end, so the remaining end is supplied by the germline J gene. V and J are TRBV7-2 and TRBJ2-3, with 9 bases identical to TRBD1. V lost 6 bases to trimming and J lost 6 bases; unmatched junction nucleotides: 10. The CDR3 is 15 residues long. Germline CDR1 and CDR2: SGHTA and FQGNSA. This chain's CDR3 is CASSEDRGSSDTQYF. Incomplete CDR3 DNA: TGTGCCAGCAGTGAAGACAGGGGGTCCTCGGATACG.

On this clone itself: The read is 3 residues too short to cover the CDR3 end, so that end is filled in from the germline J gene. This sequence joins TRBV13 and TRBJ2-1; 12 positions match TRBD2. V was pared by 4 bases and J by 8 bases, with 3 bases of the junction left unmatched. From germline, CDR1 is PRHDT and CDR2 FYEKMQ (reference sequence). The CDR3 sequence is 14 residues long. The part of the CDR3 DNA that was read is TGTGCCAGCAGCTCTAGCGGGAGGGCTCATGAG. This gives the protein CASSSSGRAHE. The complete CDR3 reads CASSSSGRAHEQFF.

About this clone itself: Read coverage stops 3 residues before the CDR3 terminus; the germline J gene supplies the remainder. The chain has TRBV11-2 and TRBJ2-7; 7 bases line up with TRBD1. This CDR3 spans 15 amino acids. J gave up 0 bases and V 6 bases, and 8 bases lay outside the gene matches. The germline V gene encodes CDR1 SGHAT and CDR2 FQNNGV. CDR3 DNA, as far as it was read: TGTGCCAGCAGACCGACAGGGCTAAGCTCCTACGAG. Translated, it gives CASRPTGLSSYE. The CDR3 reads in full as CASRPTGLSSYEQYF.

In regard to this clone: Read coverage stops 3 residues before the CDR3 terminus; the germline J gene supplies the remainder. The chain combines TRBV12-3 or TRBV12-4 with TRBJ1-4; D remains unclear. The CDR3 contains 13 residues. V lost 3 bases, J lost 7 bases, and 9 bases lay in between. The DNA read from the CDR3 is TGTGCCAGCAGTTTGTTAGTTCGTGAAAAA. This sequence encodes CASSLLVREK. In full, the CDR3 reads CASSLLVREKLFF.

As to this clone: This sample includes further DNA sequences coding for the same CDR3. The covered CDR3 bases are TGTGCCAGTAGTATATGGGGGGGTAACACTGAA. It is translated as CASSIWGGNTE. The full CDR3 reads CASSIWGGNTEAFF. This rearrangement joins TRBV19 to TRBJ1-1; D possibly corresponds to TRBD1 (5 bases). The read terminates 3 residues ahead of where the CDR3 ends, so the germline J gene completes it. The CDR3 runs 14 residues. V gave up 2 bases and J gave up 2 bases, with 9 bases separating them. CDR1 is LNHDA and CDR2 is SQIVND in the germline V gene (reference sequence).

A note on this clone: The CDR3 extends 3 residues past the end of the read, so its final part is completed from the germline J gene. The chain employs TRBV18 and TRBJ1-1; the D is unclear. V lost 0 bases to trimming and J lost 0 bases, with 5 bases between them. Germline values: CDR1 KGHSH, CDR2 LQKENI. This CDR3 spans 14 amino acids. CDR3 DNA (partial): TGTGCCAGCTCACCACCCACGGTGAACACTGAA. Protein product: CASSPPTVNTE. From start to end, the CDR3 is CASSPPTVNTEAFF.

Note on this clone: The CDR3 is cut off 3 residues early in the read; its end comes from the germline J gene. This sequence joins TRBV5-1 and TRBJ2-2; perhaps TRBD2 as D (6 bases). Germline-derived CDR1 and CDR2 are SGHRS and YFSETQ. CDR3 size: 16 residues. The V end was cut by 4 bases, the J end by 6 bases, with 19 bases between. Partial CDR3 DNA: TGCGCCAGCAGCCCTGCGACTAGAGGGGCGGCCGGGGAG. It yields the protein CASSPATRGAAGE. Given in full, the CDR3 is CASSPATRGAAGELFF.

Concerning this clone: The read halts 3 residues ahead of the CDR3 end, with the missing end drawn from the germline J gene. The chain recombines TRBV5-1 with TRBJ1-1; 11 bases map to TRBD1. The CDR3 consists of 15 residues. The junction had 7 bases not matched to a gene; V was cut back by 7 bases and J by 2 bases. CDR1 is SGHRS and CDR2 is YFSETQ in the germline V gene. The sequenced CDR3 bases are TGCGCCAGCGGACTGGGACAGGGGGTTAACACTGAA. This sequence encodes CASGLGQGVNTE. In full, the CDR3 reads CASGLGQGVNTEAFF.